This TCR beta chain was obtained from a study of cytomegalovirus exposure and HLA in healthy donors. Study as a whole: The approximately 680 first-cohort repertoires and the 120 or so validation repertoires shared the same platform, a later analysis reported.

Worth noting for this clone: Its antigen is as yet unknown.

Sequencing used immunoSEQ multiplex PCR; TCRdb keeps in-frame clones, though not all of them. The table lists 100,000 to 150,000 clones, about 82% of them singletons. With 7 bases removed from V and 2 bases from J, the gap between germline ends came to 15 bases. The CDR3 is made up of 15 amino acids. Looked up from germline, CDR1 is SNHLY and CDR2 is FYNNEI. Study-wide findings and caveats: According to the study, roughly 180 TCR beta chains were cytomegalovirus-associated. It was found in a later analysis that first-cohort TCR clusters tended to co-occur in the 90 to 150 validation repertoires.

Separation from the approximately 670-subject first cohort characterized the 120-subject validation cohort, to which the donors belonged. Sequenced input: PBMCs. The rearrangement joins TRBV2 to TRBJ1-3; D might be TRBD1 (5 bases). The origin of this receptor is a man aged 18 to 30 in good health and CMV-seronegative. In DNA, the CDR3 is TGTGCCAGCAAACGTCCGGGGGGTACTGGAAACACCATATATTTT. Amino acid sequence: CASKRPGGTGNTIYF.